This T cell receptor beta chain appears in the sequencing data of a study of T cell repertoires in cytomegalovirus infection. Worth noting for this clonotype: Its antigen is not known.

From the reads, TCRdb called clonotypes with MiXCR, one entry per CDR3 protein. The sample lists 550,000 to 700,000 distinct CDR3 sequences; just under 40% were seen once. V was pared by 5 bases and J by 5 bases, with 15 bases of the junction left unmatched. This CDR3 has 17 amino acids. The germline V gene has CDR1 SGHVS and CDR2 FNYEAQ. Notes on the study in general: The ex vivo response was dominated by HLA-C-restricted CMV-specific TCR beta clonotypes.

The chain uses TRBV7-6 and TRBJ2-7; TRBD1 matches 10 bases. Sample: cultured PBMCs, taken from culture after CMV antigen stimulation. The TCR was taken from a human donor in good health (CMV status not recorded). Some clones in this sample may be carry-over from other donors' samples. CDR3 in amino acids: CASSPLRGGTGVNEQYF. DNA for the CDR3: TGTGCCAGCAGCCCCCTTCGCGGGGGGACAGGGGTTAACGAGCAGTACTTC.